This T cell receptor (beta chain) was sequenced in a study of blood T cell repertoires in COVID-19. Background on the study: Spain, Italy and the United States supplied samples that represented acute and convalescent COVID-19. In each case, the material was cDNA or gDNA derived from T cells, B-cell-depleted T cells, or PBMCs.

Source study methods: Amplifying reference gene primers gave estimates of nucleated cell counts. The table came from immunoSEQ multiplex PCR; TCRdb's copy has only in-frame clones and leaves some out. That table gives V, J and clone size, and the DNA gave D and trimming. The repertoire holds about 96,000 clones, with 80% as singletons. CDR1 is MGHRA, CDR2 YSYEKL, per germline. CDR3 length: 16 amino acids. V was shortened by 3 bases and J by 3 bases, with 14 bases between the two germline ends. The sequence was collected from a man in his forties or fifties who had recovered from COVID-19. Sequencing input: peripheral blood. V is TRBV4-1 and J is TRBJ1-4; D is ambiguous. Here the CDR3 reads CASSHPSVVPNEKLFF. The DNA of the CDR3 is TGCGCCAGCAGCCATCCCTCGGTGGTCCCTAATGAAAAACTGTTTTTT.